Presented here are 10 T cell receptor beta chains from one specimen sequenced in a study of T-cell memory formation after mild COVID-19. TCRdb fed the 5' RACE reads into MiXCR, producing one record per CDR3 protein. Among about 410,000 distinct CDR3 sequences listed, roughly 18% were seen once. Sequencing was done on a sample of PBMCs or a T cell subset sorted from them (not recorded which). The receptors shown here come from a man younger than 35 who had mild COVID-19 (a few samples of this study predate the infection). Cell type and time point are not known.

This clonotype showed up many times. The rearrangement links TRBV18 to TRBJ2-5; no reliable D call. Germline CDR1 reads KGHSH; CDR2 reads LQKENI. The CDR3 has 14 residues. The germline V and J ends were trimmed by 3 bases and 5 bases, with 13 bases remaining between them. The DNA for the CDR3 is TGTGCCAGCTCACCTCTGGCACGCGAGGAGACCCAGTACTTC. It encodes CASSPLAREETQYF. Supplemented by reference TRBV18 and TRBJ2-5, the full variable domain reads NAGVMQNPRHLVRRRGQEARLRCSPMKGHSHVYWYRQLPEEGLKFMVYLQKENIIDESGMPKERFSAEFPKEGPSILRIQQVVRGDSAAYFCASSPLAREETQYFGPGTRLLVL.

V gene TRBV6-5 combines with J gene TRBJ1-4; possibly TRBD1 for D (6 bases). Germline CDR1 is MNHEY and CDR2 is SVGAGI. CDR3 length: 16 amino acids. V lost 5 bases and J 4 bases, leaving 17 bases between the germline ends. The CDR3 region has the DNA TGTGCCAGCAGTCCAAACACGGACAGCAATAATGAAAAACTGTTTTTT. Protein sequence: CASSPNTDSNNEKLFF.

V is TRBV24-1 and J is TRBJ2-1, with TRBD2 identical over 9 bases. V was clipped by 1 base and J by 3 bases; unmatched bases: 3. The CDR3 is 16 amino acids. Germline CDR1 is KGHDR and CDR2 is SFDVKD. The CDR3 loop reads CATSDLAGGRYNEQFF. CDR3 bases: TGTGCCACCAGTGATTTAGCGGGGGGCCGCTACAATGAGCAGTTCTTC.

The V and J genes are TRBV10-3 and TRBJ2-2; 10 positions agree with TRBD1. V was pared by 5 bases and J by 6 bases, with 18 bases of the junction left unmatched. The CDR3 runs to 19 residues. The germline CDR1 and CDR2 sequences are ENHRY and SYGVKD. As DNA, the CDR3 is TGTGCCATCAGTCTAAGCTCATCGTCGCATGGACAGGGGGCCGGGGAGCTGTTTTTT. This translates into CAISLSSSSHGQGAGELFF.

The gene calls are TRBV5-5 and TRBJ2-5, with TRBD2 as a possible D gene (5 bases). The length of the CDR3 is 13 residues. Germline values: CDR1 SGHKS, CDR2 YYEKEE (reference sequence). V gave up 4 bases and J gave up 3 bases, with 10 bases separating them. The DNA of the CDR3 is TGTGCCAGCAGCAAGGACGGGAAAGAGACCCAGTACTTC. It encodes CASSKDGKETQYF.

This clonotype was counted between two and nine times. The CDR3: CSVAGQSQETQYF. The CDR3 DNA reads TGCAGCGTGGCGGGACAGTCACAAGAGACCCAGTACTTC. The gene calls are TRBV29-1 and TRBJ2-5, with D possibly TRBD1 on 7 matching bases. This CDR3 is built from 13 residues. Germline V gene sequence: CDR1 SQVTM, CDR2 ANQGSEA. V lost 6 bases to trimming and J lost 2 bases, with 13 bases between them.

At least ten counts were recorded for this clonotype. The genes are TRBV14 and TRBJ1-4; D unresolved. Germline V CDR1 and CDR2: SGHDN, FVKESK. V gave up 4 bases and J gave up 7 bases, with 7 bases separating them. CDR3 length equals 12 residues. CDR3 nucleotides: TGTGCCAGCAGCCCTCAGATTGAAAAACTGTTTTTT. Translation: CASSPQIEKLFF.

The rearrangement links TRBV7-2 to TRBJ1-2; D remains unclear. The germline gives CDR1 SGHTA, CDR2 FQGNSA. The CDR3 has 13 residues. The ends were cut back, 3 bases at V and 2 bases at J, with 7 bases in the middle. The CDR3 nucleotides are TGTGCCAGCAGCTTCCAGGAGAACTATGGCTACACCTTC. It encodes CASSFQENYGYTF.

This clonotype was counted a few times. V and J are TRBV9 and TRBJ2-7; TRBD2 aligns across 12 bases. Germline trimming cut 2 bases from V and 3 bases from J; bases unmatched to any gene: 3. The germline V gene encodes CDR1 SGDLS and CDR2 YYNGEE. The CDR3 loop spans 15 amino acids. CDR3 sequence: CASSVRLAGDYEQYV. The CDR3 DNA follows: TGTGCCAGCAGCGTCCGACTAGCGGGGGACTACGAGCAGTACGTC.

This clonotype has more than one count but fewer than ten. The chain is built from TRBV10-3 and TRBJ2-2, with D perhaps matching TRBD1 or TRBD2 (5 bases each). This CDR3 is 12 amino acids long. Germline V gives CDR1 ENHRY, CDR2 SYGVKD. Trimming removed 8 bases from V and 6 bases from J, with 10 bases in between. CDR3 sequence: CAIARDPGELFF. In DNA form, the CDR3 reads TGTGCCATCGCAAGGGACCCCGGGGAGCTGTTTTTT.